The 32 T cell receptor beta chains in this list originate from one sample, sequenced in a study of T cells in Graves' hyperthyroidism and ophthalmopathy. Amplification of TCR beta CDR3 regions used RNA as the template. HTBI primers were the set used in a first-round RT-PCR of the TCR CDR3. TCRdb called the multiplex PCR reads again in MiXCR, with one record for every CDR3 protein. Seen here are around 600,000 distinct CDR3 sequences, more than 12% observed once, and the top ten hold roughly an eighth. The sequencing input was blood. The receptors were gathered from a woman aged 45-60 years with Graves' ophthalmopathy.

This chain links TRBV7-9 with TRBJ2-7; 10 bases line up with TRBD2. Germline-derived CDR1 and CDR2 are SEHNR and FQNEAQ (reference sequence). The CDR3 length is 13 residues. With V trimmed by 8 bases and J by 6 bases, 7 bases remained unmatched. The CDR3 sequence is CASLAGGFGEQYF. The CDR3 DNA is TGTGCCAGCTTAGCGGGAGGCTTTGGCGAGCAGTACTTC.

There are many counts of this clonotype. CDR3 sequence: CASSRTSGSNEQYF. The CDR3 DNA follows: TGTGCCAGCAGTCGGACTAGCGGGAGTAACGAGCAGTACTTC. This rearrangement joins TRBV12-3 or TRBV12-4 to TRBJ2-7; 13 nucleotides agree with TRBD2. The CDR3 length is 14 residues. The V gene end was trimmed by 5 bases and the J gene end by 5 bases; junction bases not matched to a gene: 3.

This clonotype showed up many times. The rearrangement uses TRBV20-1 and TRBJ2-5, with 9 bases matching TRBD1. Trimming cost V 7 bases and J 4 bases; bases outside gene matches: 4. CDR1 is DFQATT, CDR2 SNEGSKA, per germline (reference sequence). CDR3 size: 12 residues. CDR3 sequence reads: CSGPGQGETQYF. The CDR3 nucleotides read TGCAGTGGCCCGGGACAGGGAGAGACCCAGTACTTC.

This clonotype came up many times. The chain employs TRBV20-1 and TRBJ2-7; TRBD2 might be the D (6 bases). With 6 bases removed from V and 2 bases from J, the gap between germline ends came to 17 bases. Germline CDR1 reads DFQATT; CDR2 reads SNEGSKA (reference sequence). The CDR3 covers 14 residues. The CDR3 protein is CSAPRLEPPYEQYF. The DNA for the CDR3 is TGCAGTGCCCCGCGACTAGAGCCCCCCTACGAGCAGTACTTC.

This clonotype occurred a few times. This clone may be a read error of a much larger clone one base away. CDR3 in amino acids: CANSLVRGSGANVLTF. In nucleotides, the CDR3 is TGTGCCAACAGCTTAGTTCGGGGGTCTGGGGCCAACGTCCTGACTTTC. The gene calls are TRBV7-2 and TRBJ2-6, with D perhaps matching TRBD2 (6 bases). CDR1 and CDR2 (germline): SGHTA, FQGNSA. The CDR3 is made up of 16 amino acids.

In its sample, this clonotype was seen many times. V gene TRBV12-3 or TRBV12-4 combines with J gene TRBJ1-1; D gene uncertain. V lost 6 bases, J lost 3 bases, and 5 bases lay in between. This CDR3 has 11 amino acids. The CDR3 loop is CASSFYTEAFF. CDR3 nucleotide sequence: TGTGCCAGCAGCTTTTACACTGAAGCTTTCTTT.

This clonotype was picked up a small number of times. The gene calls are TRBV7-8 and TRBJ2-7, with 7 bases lining up with TRBD1. V was pared by 4 bases and J by 6 bases, with 6 bases of the junction left unmatched. Germline CDR1 reads SGHVS; CDR2 reads FQNEAQ. The CDR3 spans 13 residues. CDR3 bases: TGTGCCAGCAGCTCCCGACAGGGTAGCGAGCAGTACTTC. It codes for CASSSRQGSEQYF.

This clonotype has at least ten counts. The J gene is TRBJ2-5, the V gene TRBV6-1; weak D call: TRBD1 (5 bases). The CDR3 totals 15 residues. V was pared by 0 bases and J by 4 bases, with 12 bases between. Germline CDR1 reads MNHNS; CDR2 reads SASEGT. The DNA of the CDR3 is TGTGCCAGCAGTGAAGCGCAGGGAATGGGAGAGACCCAGTACTTC. Amino acids: CASSEAQGMGETQYF.

This chain uses TRBV6-6 with TRBJ2-1, with TRBD2 identical over 8 bases. Germline V lookup: CDR1 MNHNY, CDR2 SVGAGI (reference sequence). V lost 0 bases and J lost 1; bases outside the gene matches: 11. This CDR3 region has 19 residues. Written as DNA, the CDR3 is TGTGCCAGCAGTTACTCGTCTAGCGGGCCTCGAATTTCCTACAATGAGCAGTTCTTC. Translating it yields CASSYSSSGPRISYNEQFF.

Ten or more counts support this clonotype. The chain is built from TRBV20-1 and TRBJ1-1, with D uncertain. Trimming removed 1 base at V and 0 bases at J, with 9 bases between. This CDR3 has 14 residues. Per germline, CDR1 DFQATT and CDR2 SNEGSKA (reference sequence). The CDR3 DNA reads as TGCAGTGCTAGAGTTCTTCTCATGAACACTGAAGCTTTCTTT. Protein product: CSARVLLMNTEAFF.

This clonotype was observed many times. CDR3 DNA sequence: TGTGCCAGCAGTCTTATGGGCGAGGGCCGCGCCTACAATGAGCAGTTCTTC. Residues: CASSLMGEGRAYNEQFF. This chain joins TRBV28 and TRBJ2-1, with D possibly matching TRBD2 (5 bases). This CDR3 is built from 17 residues. From germline, CDR1 is MDHEN and CDR2 SYDVKM. Deletions cut 5 bases from V and 2 bases from J, with 19 bases between.

Of note for this clonotype: The germline gene is not matched at one end of the junction; a read error may be the cause. This chain's CDR3 is CASSPSTGNTKAFF. CDR3 bases: TGTGCCAGCAGCCCATCGACAGGGAACACTAAAGCTTTCTTT. The J gene is TRBJ1-1, the V gene TRBV7-9, with TRBD1 matching over 7 bases. The germline gives CDR1 SEHNR, CDR2 FQNEAQ (reference sequence). The CDR3 spans 14 residues. Looking up the rest from reference TRBV7-9 and TRBJ1-1 gives the full variable domain: DTGVSQNPRHKITKRGQNVTFRCDPISEHNRLYWYRQTLGQGPEFLTYFQNEAQLEKSRLLSDRFSAERPKGSFSTLEIQRTEQGDSAMYLCASSPSTGNTKAFFGQGTRLTVV.

This clonotype was recorded a few times. DNA of the CDR3: TGTGCCAGCAGTCACAGGGGATACAATTCACCCCTCCACTTT. Translation gives CASSHRGYNSPLHF. This chain connects TRBV28 to TRBJ1-6; 7 nucleotides align to TRBD1. V lost 5 bases to trimming and J lost 7 bases; unmatched junction nucleotides: 5. Germline V CDR1 and CDR2: MDHEN, SYDVKM. The CDR3 extends over 14 amino acids.

In its sample, this clonotype was seen many times. V and J are TRBV27 and TRBJ2-3, with 7 bases aligning to TRBD1. This CDR3 has 15 residues. Germline V CDR1 and CDR2: MNHEY, SMNVEV (reference sequence). Unmatched junction bases numbered 9, after V lost 5 bases and J lost 4 bases. Written as DNA, the CDR3 is TGTGCCAGCAGTCCCGACAGGGCTCGGGCAGATACGCAGTATTTT. It translates to CASSPDRARADTQYF.

This clonotype appeared many times. CDR3 bases: TGTGCCAGCAGTTTACTAGCGGGAGCAGTCTACGAGCAGTACTTC. Translated, it gives CASSLLAGAVYEQYF. The chain combines TRBV6-2 or TRBV6-3 with TRBJ2-7; 11 nucleotides agree with TRBD2. The CDR3 contains 15 residues. Germline V lookup: CDR1 MNHEY, CDR2 SVGEGT. V shed 4 bases, J shed 3 bases, and the junction held 5 bases outside the gene matches.

V and J are TRBV19 and TRBJ1-4; D remains unclear. Per the germline V gene, CDR1 is LNHDA and CDR2 is SQIVND (reference sequence). Trimming pared 8 bases from V and 8 bases from J, leaving 15 bases between. The CDR3 is made up of 13 amino acids. DNA for the CDR3: TGTGCCAGTCAGGCTTCTCCCCCAGAAAAACTGTTTTTT. Encoded protein: CASQASPPEKLFF.

The sample holds many counts of this clonotype. This sequence joins TRBV3-1 and TRBJ2-1; tentatively, D is TRBD2 (7 bases). V was clipped by 5 bases and J by 7 bases, with 15 bases between them. The CDR3 extends over 14 amino acids. CDR1 and CDR2 (germline): LGHDT, YNNKEL (reference sequence). The CDR3 nucleotides read TGTGCCAGCAGCGCGGGGGCTAGTCATAATGAGCAGTTCTTC. Amino acids: CASSAGASHNEQFF.

This clonotype came up many times. The chain recombines TRBV3-1 with TRBJ2-7, with 9 bases that match TRBD2. V dropped 4 bases and J dropped 7; count of bases not matched to a gene: 11. Germline values: CDR1 LGHDT, CDR2 YNNKEL (reference sequence). The CDR3 consists of 15 residues. Here the CDR3 reads CASSPAGGQAGEQYF. CDR3 in DNA: TGTGCCAGCAGCCCAGCGGGAGGACAGGCGGGAGAGCAGTACTTC.

This clonotype was counted a few times. CDR3 nucleotides: TGTGCCAGCGCATGGGGGACTTACGAGCAGTACTTC. Encoded protein: CASAWGTYEQYF. The chain joins TRBV6-1 to TRBJ2-7, with D perhaps TRBD2 (6 bases). With 8 bases removed from V and 4 bases from J, the gap between germline ends came to 12 bases. Per germline, CDR1 MNHNS and CDR2 SASEGT. The CDR3 has 12 residues.

This clonotype showed up many times. CDR3 sequence reads: CASRRFGTPLYEQYF. The CDR3 DNA sequence: TGTGCCAGCAGACGGTTTGGGACCCCCCTCTACGAGCAGTACTTC. The V and J genes are TRBV12-3 or TRBV12-4 and TRBJ2-7; D tentatively reads TRBD1 or TRBD2 (5 bases each). The V end was cut by 6 bases, the J end by 3 bases, with 18 bases between. The CDR3 is made up of 15 amino acids.

This clonotype was observed at least ten times. The genes are TRBV2 and TRBJ2-1, with a weak D call TRBD2 (7 bases). V was trimmed by 3 bases and J by 4 bases, leaving 10 bases between them. The length of the CDR3 is 14 residues. Germline V gene sequence: CDR1 SNHLY, CDR2 FYNNEI. CDR3 nucleotide sequence: TGTGCCAGCAGTGAGGGGGGGCTTTACAATGAGCAGTTCTTC. Translation: CASSEGGLYNEQFF. The entire variable domain, with the rest obtained from reference TRBV2 and TRBJ2-1, is as follows: EPEVTQTPSHQVTQMGQEVILRCVPISNHLYFYWYRQILGQKVEFLVSFYNNEISEKSEIFDDQFSVERPDGSNFTLKIRSTKLEDSAMYFCASSEGGLYNEQFFGPGTRLTVL.

Turning to this clonotype: One base away lies a much larger clone, so this may be a sequencing read error. This chain uses TRBV12-3 or TRBV12-4 with TRBJ1-6; TRBD1 is a possible D gene (5 bases). This CDR3 region has 16 residues. The CDR3 here is CASSPPGPAYSSPLHF. The DNA of the CDR3 is TGTGCCAGCAGTCCCCCGGGACCGGCGTATAGTTCACCCCTCCACTTT.

The chain combines TRBV20-1 with TRBJ1-2; 8 nucleotides align to TRBD1. After removal of 1 base from V and 7 bases from J, the junction contained 8 bases not matched to a gene. This CDR3 has 14 amino acids. Germline CDR1 is DFQATT and CDR2 is SNEGSKA (reference sequence). CDR3 DNA sequence: TGCAGTGCTAGAGCGCCAGGGGGCTTCTCTGGCTACACCTTC. Its protein product is CSARAPGGFSGYTF.

The rearrangement links TRBV12-3 or TRBV12-4 to TRBJ2-6; 7 nucleotides align to TRBD2. This CDR3 is built from 16 residues. The junction had 8 bases not matched to a gene; V was cut back by 7 bases and J by 2 bases. The CDR3 DNA is TGTGCCAGCACCATTGGGGGAGGGGCTGGGGCCAACGTCCTGACTTTC. This sequence encodes CASTIGGGAGANVLTF.

This clonotype has a count of ten or more. V usage is TRBV18 and J usage is TRBJ1-3; D perhaps matches TRBD1 (5 bases). Trimming shortened V by 1 base and J by 1 base, and 8 bases separated the two germline ends. The CDR3 extends over 15 amino acids. The germline gives CDR1 KGHSH, CDR2 LQKENI. CDR3 in amino acids: CASSPQGLSGNTIYF. In DNA, the CDR3 is TGTGCCAGCTCACCACAGGGGCTATCTGGAAACACCATATATTTT.

This sequence joins TRBV19 and TRBJ1-4; possible D gene TRBD1, 6 bases. The CDR3 sequence is 15 residues long. Trimming cost V 3 bases and J 8 bases, with 16 bases left between them. Germline V CDR1 and CDR2: LNHDA, SQIVND (reference sequence). The CDR3 loop reads CASSIGTLLTEKLFF. Written as DNA, the CDR3 is TGTGCCAGTAGTATTGGGACACTTTTGACAGAAAAACTGTTTTTT.

As for this clonotype: With a much larger clone just one base away, this may be a read error. The V and J genes are TRBV2 and TRBJ2-1; TRBD2 is a possible D gene (5 bases). The CDR3 is 13 amino acids. Germline CDR1 SNHLY, CDR2 FYNNEI. The CDR3 loop reads CASRPGSYSEQFF. CDR3 sequence (DNA): TGTGCCAGCAGACCGGGGTCCTACAGTGAGCAGTTCTTC.

In this sample, this clonotype turned up many times. The chain's CDR3 is CASSSVGGSNTEAFF. The CDR3 region has the DNA TGTGCCAGCAGCTCAGTGGGGGGGAGCAACACTGAAGCTTTCTTT. The rearrangement uses TRBV7-9 and TRBJ1-1; D is perhaps TRBD1 (5 bases). The CDR3 length is 15 residues. Germline V CDR1 and CDR2: SEHNR, FQNEAQ (reference sequence). Deletions cut 4 bases from V and 2 bases from J, with 14 bases between.

The table lists this clonotype with many counts. The chain has TRBV7-2 and TRBJ1-5; 8 bases line up with TRBD1. Trimming cost V 2 bases and J 9 bases; bases outside gene matches: 6. The CDR3 covers 14 residues. The germline gives CDR1 SGHTA, CDR2 FQGNSA. In DNA form, the CDR3 reads TGTGCCAGCAGCTTAAAACAGGGGGTTGCGCCCCAGCATTTT. As protein: CASSLKQGVAPQHF.

This clonotype appeared a few times. The V gene is TRBV6-2 or TRBV6-3, the J gene TRBJ2-1; 7 bases line up with TRBD2. The CDR3 loop spans 16 amino acids. Germline assignment: CDR1 MNHEY and CDR2 SVGEGT. V gave up 3 bases and J gave up 5 bases; unmatched junction bases: 10. The CDR3 region is CASSYFNGRAHNEQFF. The CDR3 region has the DNA TGTGCCAGCAGTTATTTTAATGGGAGGGCCCACAATGAGCAGTTCTTC.

This clonotype was picked up many times. V is TRBV28 and J is TRBJ2-7; D unclear. The CDR3 has 15 residues. The germline gives CDR1 MDHEN, CDR2 SYDVKM. V shed 7 bases and J shed 1 base, with 17 bases lying between them. The CDR3 reads CASTRLDGISYEQYF. Here the CDR3 DNA reads TGTGCCAGCACCCGGCTGGACGGCATTTCCTACGAGCAGTACTTC.

The genes are TRBV6-2 or TRBV6-3 and TRBJ2-1; D is undetermined. There are 13 residues in the CDR3. Trimming removed 3 bases from V and 5 bases from J, with 8 bases in between. CDR1 and CDR2 (germline): MNHEY, SVGEGT. CDR3 in DNA: TGTGCCAGCAGTTATCTAATTCACAATGAGCAGTTCTTC. It encodes CASSYLIHNEQFF.